What follows are 29 T cell receptor beta chains derived from one specimen sequenced in a study of vaccination and CD4 T cells after COVID-19. As to treatment: roughly ten-day PBMC culture with coronavirus spike peptide pools or control peptides (ViraFEST assay). With the Oncomine TCR Beta short-read assay, DNA from cultured CD4+ T cells was sequenced. MiXCR, run by TCRdb on the PCR reads, gives a single entry per CDR3 protein. The sample holds roughly 15,000 distinct CDR3 sequences, 40% seen once. These receptors are not linked to any known antigen. Sequenced material: CD4+ T cells from blood, cultured in vitro. The receptors come from a human donor who had recovered from COVID-19.

The J gene is TRBJ1-6, the V gene TRBV5-1, with D possibly matching TRBD1 (6 bases). The germline gives CDR1 SGHRS, CDR2 YFSETQ. The CDR3 contains 16 residues. V lost 0 bases, J lost 10 bases, and 17 bases lay in between. CDR3 sequence reads: CASSLARSSQGSPLHF. The CDR3 nucleotides read TGCGCCAGCAGCTTGGCCCGGAGTTCCCAGGGGTCACCCCTCCACTTT.

V gene TRBV4-1 combines with J gene TRBJ2-3; maybe TRBD2 (5 bases). Germline CDR1 and CDR2: MGHRA and YSYEKL. The CDR3 loop spans 15 amino acids. The V and J ends lost 0 bases and 5 bases respectively, with 12 bases between them. The CDR3 reads CASSQDHTSLDTQYF. CDR3 nucleotide sequence: TGCGCCAGCAGCCAAGATCACACTAGTTTAGATACGCAGTATTTT.

The J gene is TRBJ2-5, the V gene TRBV4-1, with 12 bases fitting TRBD2. The V segment lost 2 bases and the J segment 5 bases; nucleotides outside the gene matches: 6. In germline, CDR1 is MGHRA, CDR2 YSYEKL. The CDR3 length is 16 residues. DNA of the CDR3: TGCGCCAGCAGCCAACCGACTAGCGGGAGTGAGGAGACCCAGTACTTC. This gives the protein CASSQPTSGSEETQYF.

This chain joins TRBV5-1 and TRBJ1-5; TRBD1 matches 9 bases. The CDR3 is 15 amino acids. V shed 0 bases, J shed 4 bases, and the junction held 2 bases outside the gene matches. Germline CDR1 reads SGHRS; CDR2 reads YFSETQ. CDR3 amino acids: CASSLDGQGNQPQHF. The DNA of the CDR3 is TGCGCCAGCAGCTTGGATGGACAGGGGAATCAGCCCCAGCATTTT.

Only one count was recorded for this clonotype. The rearrangement joins TRBV30 to TRBJ1-2; 8 bases map to TRBD1. The germline V gene has CDR1 GTSNPN and CDR2 SVGIG (reference sequence). This CDR3 is 13 amino acids long. The trim removed 3 bases at V and 5 bases at J, leaving 5 bases unmatched. The CDR3 DNA sequence: TGTGCCTGGAGCCCGGACAGGGCATATGGCTACACCTTC. It yields the protein CAWSPDRAYGYTF.

The chain links TRBV6-5 to TRBJ1-2; TRBD1 agrees at 9 bases. CDR1 and CDR2 from the germline V gene are MNHEY and SVGAGI. The CDR3 has 18 residues. V gave up 2 bases and J gave up 6 bases; unmatched junction bases: 16. The CDR3, as DNA: TGTGCCAGCAGTTACGGGACAGGGCTAGGTTTCCTGGGTCATGGCTACACCTTC. Its protein product is CASSYGTGLGFLGHGYTF.

The V call is TRBV7-2, the J call TRBJ2-7; D possibly corresponds to TRBD2 (6 bases). Per the germline V gene, CDR1 is SGHTA and CDR2 is FQGNSA. This CDR3 is 13 amino acids long. Trimming removed 2 bases at V and 7 bases at J, with 12 bases between. The CDR3 reads CASSLTGVREQYF. In DNA, the CDR3 is TGTGCCAGCAGCTTAACGGGGGTGAGGGAGCAGTACTTC.

This clonotype appeared a few times. The rearrangement uses TRBV20-1 and TRBJ2-5; D is undetermined. CDR3 length equals 14 residues. The V gene's germline CDR1 is DFQATT and CDR2 SNEGSKA (reference sequence). V was clipped by 0 bases and J by 2 bases, with 10 bases between them. The CDR3 reads CSARDFTQQETQYF. The CDR3 coding sequence is TGCAGTGCTAGAGATTTTACTCAGCAAGAGACCCAGTACTTC.

This clonotype was seen a handful of times. The V and J genes are TRBV7-3 and TRBJ1-1; the D is unclear. Per germline, CDR1 SGHTA and CDR2 FQGTGA. V lost 5 bases and J lost 7, with 14 bases in between. The CDR3 has 13 residues. The CDR3 DNA follows: TGTGCCAGCAGCACGAATAGGGCTGGTGAAGCTTTCTTT. Amino acid sequence: CASSTNRAGEAFF.

A few counts support this clonotype. This chain links TRBV7-9 with TRBJ1-2, with D uncertain. The CDR3 covers 15 residues. The germline CDR1 and CDR2 sequences are SEHNR and FQNEAQ (reference sequence). Trimming took off 5 bases at V and 0 bases at J, with 13 bases between the two ends. The CDR3 DNA reads TGTGCCAGCAGCCCCTGGGAGGTCCCTAACTATGGCTACACCTTC. The encoded protein is CASSPWEVPNYGYTF.

The chain has TRBV20-1 and TRBJ1-1; D gene ambiguous. Germline V gene sequence: CDR1 DFQATT, CDR2 SNEGSKA (reference sequence). Trimming stripped 6 bases from V and 4 bases from J, with 30 bases between. The CDR3 sequence is 18 residues long. CDR3: CSARPPQLRGRFVTEAFF. Written as DNA, the CDR3 is TGCAGTGCCCGACCCCCACAGCTAAGAGGTCGTTTCGTCACTGAAGCTTTCTTT.

The V gene is TRBV7-2, the J gene TRBJ2-7; a weak D match, TRBD2 (6 bases). CDR1 is SGHTA, CDR2 FQGNSA, per germline. This CDR3 has 13 residues. The V and J ends lost 6 bases and 3 bases respectively, with 12 bases between them. This CDR3 reads CASSWRAVYEQYF. The CDR3 DNA follows: TGTGCCAGCAGTTGGAGGGCGGTCTACGAGCAGTACTTC.

The J gene is TRBJ1-1, the V gene TRBV10-2; TRBD1 is a possible D gene (6 bases). Trimming took off 8 bases at V and 6 bases at J, with 13 bases between the two ends. CDR3 length: 12 amino acids. Germline-derived CDR1 and CDR2 are WSHSY and SAAADI. The CDR3 reads CASQDHRAEAFF. In DNA, the CDR3 is TGCGCCAGCCAAGATCACAGGGCTGAAGCTTTCTTT.

This clonotype has just a few counts. This chain links TRBV6-5 with TRBJ2-5, with 12 positions matching TRBD2. V was pared by 3 bases and J by 12 bases, with 11 bases of the junction left unmatched. Germline V gene data show CDR1 as MNHEY and CDR2 as SVGAGI. The CDR3 length is 15 residues. This CDR3 is CASSYYRASGRAEYF. DNA for the CDR3: TGTGCCAGCAGTTATTACAGGGCTAGCGGGAGGGCTGAGTACTTC.

As to this clonotype: One end of the junction varies from germline; a read error may be responsible. This rearrangement joins TRBV6-2 or TRBV6-3 to TRBJ2-7; 7 bases are a match to TRBD1. In germline, CDR1 is MNHEY, CDR2 SVGEGT. The CDR3 extends over 14 amino acids. The CDR3 region is CVSTRGDRDYEQYF. CDR3 coding DNA: TGTGTCAGCACTCGAGGGGACAGAGACTACGAGCAGTACTTC.

This clonotype has a handful of counts. This chain links TRBV24-1 with TRBJ2-7; 7 bases are a match to TRBD2. The CDR3 totals 16 residues. Losses at the gene ends were 2 bases for V and 6 bases for J; bases not matched to a gene: 12. The germline V gene encodes CDR1 KGHDR and CDR2 SFDVKD. CDR3 DNA: TGTGCCACCAGTGATTCTAAATCGGCGGGAGTGGGCGAGCAGTACTTC. Protein product: CATSDSKSAGVGEQYF.

This clonotype appeared a few times. At one of its ends the junction is not consistent with the germline gene, which may arise from a read error. This chain uses TRBV24-1 with TRBJ1-2; D is unresolved. The CDR3 has 13 amino acids. CDR1 is KGHDR and CDR2 is SFDVKD in the germline V gene. CDR3 DNA: TGTACCACCAGTGACCCTCTTAACTATGGCTACACCTTC. It encodes CTTSDPLNYGYTF.

The rearrangement uses TRBV7-2 and TRBJ2-3, with D tentatively TRBD2 (6 bases). Germline CDR1 reads SGHTA; CDR2 reads FQGNSA. V gave up 5 bases and J gave up 9 bases, with 12 bases separating them. The CDR3 runs 12 residues. The CDR3 loop is CASSRPGETQYF. The CDR3 DNA reads TGTGCCAGCAGCCGCCCGGGAGAGACGCAGTATTTT.

This clonotype was seen more than once but under ten times. The CDR3 is CAIRDRGADNRAFF. The CDR3 coding sequence is TGTGCCATCAGAGACAGGGGGGCCGACAACCGGGCTTTCTTT. The chain carries TRBV10-3 and TRBJ1-1, with 9 nucleotides matching TRBD1. Per germline, CDR1 ENHRY and CDR2 SYGVKD. This CDR3 is built from 14 residues. After removal of 6 bases from V and 11 bases from J, the junction contained 13 bases not matched to a gene.

This clonotype was seen a few times. CDR3 residues: CASSTGYTEAFF. DNA for the CDR3: TGTGCCAGTAGTACGGGGTACACTGAAGCTTTCTTT. V usage is TRBV19 and J usage is TRBJ1-1; D unresolved. CDR3 size: 12 residues. In germline, CDR1 is LNHDA, CDR2 SQIVND (reference sequence). V shed 4 bases and J shed 3 bases, with 6 bases lying between them.

V and J are TRBV5-1 and TRBJ2-1; TRBD2 matches 12 bases. The ends lost 3 bases at V and 4 bases at J; junction bases unmatched: 2. CDR3 length equals 15 residues. Germline CDR1 and CDR2: SGHRS and YFSETQ. The CDR3 protein is CASSSLAGGYNEQFF. Written as DNA, the CDR3 is TGCGCCAGCAGCTCACTAGCGGGAGGTTACAATGAGCAGTTCTTC.

This chain connects TRBV4-1 to TRBJ2-2; maybe TRBD1 (5 bases). V lost 7 bases, J lost 3 bases, and 18 bases lay in between. Germline V gene sequence: CDR1 MGHRA, CDR2 YSYEKL. This CDR3 comprises 16 residues. The CDR3 region has the DNA TGCGCCAGCAACAAGAAGCAAGGGGCACACACCGGGGAGCTGTTTTTT. Its translation is CASNKKQGAHTGELFF.

The chain has TRBV6-2 or TRBV6-3 and TRBJ2-4; D tentatively reads TRBD1 or TRBD2 (5 bases each). This CDR3 comprises 15 residues. Germline assignment: CDR1 MNHEY and CDR2 SVGEGT. With 2 bases removed from V and 8 bases from J, the gap between germline ends came to 16 bases. This CDR3 is CASSYGAGTADIQYF. The CDR3 DNA reads TGTGCCAGCAGTTACGGGGCCGGGACGGCGGACATTCAGTACTTC.

The V call is TRBV10-3, the J call TRBJ1-1; 8 bases match TRBD1. V trimming: 11 bases; J trimming: 3 bases; junction bases outside the gene matches: 8. The germline V gene has CDR1 ENHRY and CDR2 SYGVKD. This CDR3 has 13 amino acids. The CDR3, as DNA: TGTGCCGCTCAGGACAGGGCGTACACTGAAGCTTTCTTT. Translation gives CAAQDRAYTEAFF.

This clonotype turned up a few times. V and J are TRBV2 and TRBJ1-1, with unresolved D. The CDR3 extends over 14 amino acids. Germline-derived CDR1 and CDR2 are SNHLY and FYNNEI. V lost 2 bases and J lost 3, with 10 bases in between. CDR3 loop: CASSEYQSDTEAFF. The DNA for the CDR3 is TGTGCCAGCAGTGAATATCAGTCGGACACTGAAGCTTTCTTT.

The genes are TRBV5-4 and TRBJ2-5; 9 nucleotides match TRBD2. The V gene end was trimmed by 5 bases and the J gene end by 2 bases; junction bases not matched to a gene: 4. This CDR3 is built from 14 residues. Germline V gives CDR1 SGHNT, CDR2 YYREEE (reference sequence). This CDR3 reads CASRATSGQETQYF. Written as DNA, the CDR3 is TGTGCCAGCAGGGCGACTAGCGGACAAGAGACCCAGTACTTC.

This clonotype was found a few times. The V call is TRBV6-1, the J call TRBJ1-5, with D possibly TRBD1 on 5 matching bases. The germline CDR1 and CDR2 sequences are MNHNS and SASEGT. V shed 5 bases and J shed 3 bases, with 14 bases lying between them. The CDR3 covers 15 residues. The chain's CDR3 is CASSKSRDPNQPQHF. The CDR3 region has the DNA TGTGCCAGCAGTAAATCCCGGGACCCCAATCAGCCCCAGCATTTT.

The chain joins TRBV20-1 to TRBJ1-2; 10 nucleotides align to TRBD1. This CDR3 spans 13 amino acids. Trimming cost V 5 bases and J 5 bases; bases outside gene matches: 5. The germline V gene encodes CDR1 DFQATT and CDR2 SNEGSKA (reference sequence). The CDR3 loop is CSARPGQGYGYTF. The CDR3 DNA reads as TGCAGTGCTCGGCCGGGACAGGGGTATGGCTACACCTTC.

The genes are TRBV25-1 and TRBJ2-5; TRBD1 agrees at 8 bases. Germline CDR1 and CDR2: MGHDK and SYGVNS. This CDR3 is built from 13 residues. The ends lost 9 bases at V and 4 bases at J; junction bases unmatched: 7. CDR3 bases: TGTGCCAGAGTGGACAGGGAATCAGAGACCCAGTACTTC. As protein: CARVDRESETQYF. Variable domain in full (rest from reference TRBV25-1 and TRBJ2-5): EADIYQTPRYLVIGTGKKITLECSQTMGHDKMYWYQQDPGMELHLIHYSYGVNSTEKGDLSSESTVSRIRTEHFPLTLESARPSHTSQYLCARVDRESETQYFGPGTRLLVL.